This record covers a single T cell receptor (beta chain). PCR primers comprised 60 Vbeta and 13 Jbeta primers. Clones were read by immunoSEQ multiplex PCR, and TCRdb kept only the in-frame ones, dropping some. The table includes some 220,000 clones, 82% detected once. The CDR3 is made up of 13 amino acids. From germline, CDR1 is MNHEY and CDR2 SMNVEV (reference sequence). The V gene lost 3 bases and the J gene lost 10 bases, with 15 bases spanning the gap. The data derive from a study of cytomegalovirus exposure and HLA in healthy donors. Each of the donors was a healthy bone marrow donor. The origin of this receptor is a woman aged 40 to 49 in good health and CMV-seronegative. The chain combines TRBV27 with TRBJ1-1, with D tentatively TRBD1 (5 bases). The sequenced material came from PBMCs. CDR3 DNA sequence: TGTGCCAGCAGTTTGGGCCTCGGGGGAGGAGCTTTCTTT. This translates into CASSLGLGGGAFF.